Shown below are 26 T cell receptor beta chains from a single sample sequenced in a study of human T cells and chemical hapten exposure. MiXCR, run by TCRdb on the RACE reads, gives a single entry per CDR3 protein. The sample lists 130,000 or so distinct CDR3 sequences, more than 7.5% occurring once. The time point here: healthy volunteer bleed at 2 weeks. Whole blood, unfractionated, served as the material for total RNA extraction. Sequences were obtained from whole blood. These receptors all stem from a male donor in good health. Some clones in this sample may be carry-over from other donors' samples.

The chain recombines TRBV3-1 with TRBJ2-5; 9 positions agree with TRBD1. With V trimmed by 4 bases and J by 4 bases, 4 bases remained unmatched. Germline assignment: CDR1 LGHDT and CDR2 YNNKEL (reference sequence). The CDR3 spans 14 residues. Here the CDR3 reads CASSRQGVRETQYF. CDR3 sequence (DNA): TGTGCCAGCAGCCGACAGGGGGTCAGAGAGACCCAGTACTTC.

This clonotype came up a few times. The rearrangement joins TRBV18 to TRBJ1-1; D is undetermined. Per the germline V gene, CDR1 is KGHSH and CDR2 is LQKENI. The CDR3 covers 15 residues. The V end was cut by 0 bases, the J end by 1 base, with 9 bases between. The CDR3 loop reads CASSPPAARNTEAFF. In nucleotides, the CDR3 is TGTGCCAGCTCACCACCGGCAGCTAGGAACACTGAAGCTTTCTTT.

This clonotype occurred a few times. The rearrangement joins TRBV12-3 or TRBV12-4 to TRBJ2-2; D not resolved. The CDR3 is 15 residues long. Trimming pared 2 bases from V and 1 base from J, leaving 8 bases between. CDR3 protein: CASSLNSENTGELFF. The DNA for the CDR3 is TGTGCCAGCAGTTTAAATTCGGAGAACACCGGGGAGCTGTTTTTT.

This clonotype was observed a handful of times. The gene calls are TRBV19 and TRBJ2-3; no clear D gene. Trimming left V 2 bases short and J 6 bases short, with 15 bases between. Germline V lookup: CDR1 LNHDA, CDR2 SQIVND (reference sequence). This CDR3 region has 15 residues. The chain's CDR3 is CASSISIDGGDTQYF. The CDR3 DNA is TGTGCCAGTAGTATATCTATCGACGGTGGTGATACGCAGTATTTT.

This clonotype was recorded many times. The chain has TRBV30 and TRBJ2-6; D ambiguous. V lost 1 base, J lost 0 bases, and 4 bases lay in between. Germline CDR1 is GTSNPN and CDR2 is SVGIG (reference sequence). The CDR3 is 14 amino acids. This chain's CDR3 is CAWSGVSGANVLTF. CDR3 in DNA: TGTGCCTGGAGTGGAGTCTCTGGGGCCAACGTCCTGACTTTC.

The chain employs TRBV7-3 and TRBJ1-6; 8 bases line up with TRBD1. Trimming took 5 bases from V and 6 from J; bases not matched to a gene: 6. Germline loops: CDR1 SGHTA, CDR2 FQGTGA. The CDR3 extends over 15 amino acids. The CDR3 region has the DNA TGTGCCAGCAGCCCAGAGGGACAGGTTAATTCACCCCTCCACTTT. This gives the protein CASSPEGQVNSPLHF.

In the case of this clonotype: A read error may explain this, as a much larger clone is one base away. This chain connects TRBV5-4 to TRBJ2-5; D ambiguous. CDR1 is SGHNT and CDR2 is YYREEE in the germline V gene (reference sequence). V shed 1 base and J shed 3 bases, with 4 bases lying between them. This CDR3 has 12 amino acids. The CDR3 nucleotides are TGTGCCAGCAGCTTGCCCAAAGAGACCCAGTACTTC. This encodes CASSLPKETQYF. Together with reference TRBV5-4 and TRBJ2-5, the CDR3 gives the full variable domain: ETGVTQSPTHLIKTRGQQVTLRCSSQSGHNTVSWYQQALGQGPQFIFQYYREEENGRGNFPPRFSGLQFPNYSSELNVNALELDDSALYLCASSLPKETQYFGPGTRLLVL.

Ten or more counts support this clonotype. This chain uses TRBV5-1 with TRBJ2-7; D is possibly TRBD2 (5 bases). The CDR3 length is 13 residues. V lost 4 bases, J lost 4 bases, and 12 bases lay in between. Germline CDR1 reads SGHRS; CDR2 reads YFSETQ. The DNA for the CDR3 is TGCGCCAGCAGCCTGAACGCGGGTTACGAGCAGTACTTC. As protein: CASSLNAGYEQYF.

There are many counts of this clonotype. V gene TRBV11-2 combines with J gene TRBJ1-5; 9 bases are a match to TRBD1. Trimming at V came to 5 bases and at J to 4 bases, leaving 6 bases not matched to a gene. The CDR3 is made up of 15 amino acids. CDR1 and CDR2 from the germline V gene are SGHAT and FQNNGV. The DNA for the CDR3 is TGTGCCAGCAGCACCACCGGACAGGGGAATCAGCCCCAGCATTTT. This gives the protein CASSTTGQGNQPQHF.

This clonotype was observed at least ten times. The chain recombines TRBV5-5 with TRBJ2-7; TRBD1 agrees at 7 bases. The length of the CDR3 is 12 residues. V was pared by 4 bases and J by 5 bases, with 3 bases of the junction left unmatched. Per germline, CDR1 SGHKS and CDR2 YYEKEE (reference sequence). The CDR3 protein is CASSPTGNEQYF. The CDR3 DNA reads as TGTGCCAGCAGCCCGACAGGGAACGAGCAGTACTTC.

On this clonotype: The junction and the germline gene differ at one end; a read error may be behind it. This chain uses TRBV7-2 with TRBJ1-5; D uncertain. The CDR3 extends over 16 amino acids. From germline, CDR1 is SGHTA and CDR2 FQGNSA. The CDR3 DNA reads TGTGCCAGCAGCGTAGCGGTGGGAGCGAGCAATCAGCCCCAGCATTTT. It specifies CASSVAVGASNQPQHF.

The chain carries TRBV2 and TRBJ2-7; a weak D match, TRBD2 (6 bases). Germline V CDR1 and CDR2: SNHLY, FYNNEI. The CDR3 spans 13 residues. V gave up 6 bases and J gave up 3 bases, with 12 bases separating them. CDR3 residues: CASRGGLIYEQYF. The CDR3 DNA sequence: TGTGCCAGCAGGGGGGGACTGATCTACGAGCAGTACTTC.

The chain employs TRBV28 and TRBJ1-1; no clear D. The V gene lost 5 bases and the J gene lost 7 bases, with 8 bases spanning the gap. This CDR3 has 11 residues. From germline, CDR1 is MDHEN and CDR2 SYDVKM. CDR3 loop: CASSAVGEAFF. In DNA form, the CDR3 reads TGTGCCAGCAGTGCCGTGGGTGAAGCTTTCTTT. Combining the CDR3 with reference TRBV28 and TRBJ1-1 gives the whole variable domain DVKVTQSSRYLVKRTGEKVFLECVQDMDHENMFWYRQDPGLGLRLIYFSYDVKMKEKGDIPEGYSVSREKKERFSLILESASTNQTSMYLCASSAVGEAFFGQGTRLTVV.

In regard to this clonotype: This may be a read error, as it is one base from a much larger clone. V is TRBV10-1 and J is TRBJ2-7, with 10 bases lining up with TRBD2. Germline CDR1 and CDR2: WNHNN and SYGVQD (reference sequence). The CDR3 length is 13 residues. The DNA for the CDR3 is TGCGCCAGCAGCGCCGGGACTAGCGTCGAGCAGAACTTC. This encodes CASSAGTSVEQNF.

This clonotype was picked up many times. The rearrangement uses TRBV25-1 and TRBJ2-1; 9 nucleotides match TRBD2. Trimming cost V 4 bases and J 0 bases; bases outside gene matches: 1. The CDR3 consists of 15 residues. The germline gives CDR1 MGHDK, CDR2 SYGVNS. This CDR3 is CASSGGRDSYNEQFF. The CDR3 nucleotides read TGTGCCAGCAGTGGCGGGAGGGACTCCTACAATGAGCAGTTCTTC.

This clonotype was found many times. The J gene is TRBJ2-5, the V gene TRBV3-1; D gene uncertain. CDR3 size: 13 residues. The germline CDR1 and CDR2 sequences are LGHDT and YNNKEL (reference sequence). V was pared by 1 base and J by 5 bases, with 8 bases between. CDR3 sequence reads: CASSQGATETQYF. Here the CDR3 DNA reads TGTGCCAGCAGCCAAGGAGCCACGGAGACCCAGTACTTC.

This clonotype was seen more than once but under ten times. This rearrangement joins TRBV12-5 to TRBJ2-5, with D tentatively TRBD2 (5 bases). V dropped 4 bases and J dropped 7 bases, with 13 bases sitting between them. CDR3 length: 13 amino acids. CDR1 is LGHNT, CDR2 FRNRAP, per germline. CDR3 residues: CASGSEKRVTQYF. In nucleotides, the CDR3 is TGTGCTAGTGGTTCGGAAAAGAGGGTGACCCAGTACTTC.

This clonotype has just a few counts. The CDR3 region is CASRNGPITDTQYF. The CDR3 nucleotides read TGCGCCAGCAGAAACGGACCTATCACAGATACGCAGTATTTT. V gene TRBV5-1 combines with J gene TRBJ2-3; D remains ambiguous. Trimming cost V 5 bases and J 2 bases, with 12 bases left between them. The CDR3 loop spans 14 amino acids. The germline V gene has CDR1 SGHRS and CDR2 YFSETQ.

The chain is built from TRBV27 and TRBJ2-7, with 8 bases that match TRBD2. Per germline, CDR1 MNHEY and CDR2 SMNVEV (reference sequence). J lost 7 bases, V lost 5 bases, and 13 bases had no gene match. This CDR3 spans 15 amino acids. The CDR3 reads CASSLRVAGWGEQYF. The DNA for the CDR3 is TGTGCCAGCAGTCTTCGGGTAGCGGGGTGGGGGGAGCAGTACTTC.

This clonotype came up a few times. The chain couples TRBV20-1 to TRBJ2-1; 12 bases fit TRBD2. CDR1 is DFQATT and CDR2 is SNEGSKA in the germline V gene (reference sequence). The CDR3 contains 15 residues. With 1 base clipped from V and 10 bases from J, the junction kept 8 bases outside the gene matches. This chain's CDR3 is CSARGPSGGAGEQFF. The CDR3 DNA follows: TGCAGTGCTAGAGGTCCTAGCGGGGGGGCAGGGGAGCAGTTCTTC.

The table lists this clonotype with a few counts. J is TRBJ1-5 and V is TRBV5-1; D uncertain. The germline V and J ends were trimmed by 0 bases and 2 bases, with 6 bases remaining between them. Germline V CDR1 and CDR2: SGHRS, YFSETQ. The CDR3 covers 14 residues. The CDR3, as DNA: TGCGCCAGCAGCTTGGTTGGTGGCAATCAGCCCCAGCATTTT. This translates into CASSLVGGNQPQHF.

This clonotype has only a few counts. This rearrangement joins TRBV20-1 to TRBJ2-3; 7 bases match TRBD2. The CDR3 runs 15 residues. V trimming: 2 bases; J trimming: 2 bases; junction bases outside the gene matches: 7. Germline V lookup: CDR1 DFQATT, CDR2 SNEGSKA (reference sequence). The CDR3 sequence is CSARRASGLTDTQYF. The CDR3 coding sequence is TGCAGTGCTAGAAGGGCTAGCGGTCTCACAGATACGCAGTATTTT.

CDR3 in DNA: TGTGCCAGCAGGCACTTCAGCGGTTCGAGCTCCTACAATGAGCAGTTCTTC. This sequence encodes CASRHFSGSSSYNEQFF. The chain uses TRBV6-2 or TRBV6-3 and TRBJ2-1, with D possibly matching TRBD2 (5 bases). The CDR3 is 17 amino acids. Trimming cost V 6 bases and J 0 bases, with 18 bases left between them. The germline V gene encodes CDR1 MNHEY and CDR2 SVGEGT.

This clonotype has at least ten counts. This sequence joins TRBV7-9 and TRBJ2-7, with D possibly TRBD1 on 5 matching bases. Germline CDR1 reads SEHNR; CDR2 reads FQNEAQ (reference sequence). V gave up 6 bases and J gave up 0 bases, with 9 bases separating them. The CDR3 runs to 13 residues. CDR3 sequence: CASSSDSSYEQYF. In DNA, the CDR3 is TGTGCCAGCAGTTCCGACAGCTCCTACGAGCAGTACTTC.

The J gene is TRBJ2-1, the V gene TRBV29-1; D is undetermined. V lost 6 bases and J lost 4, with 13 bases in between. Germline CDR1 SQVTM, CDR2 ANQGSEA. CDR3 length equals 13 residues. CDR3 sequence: CSVAVSGYNEQFF. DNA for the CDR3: TGCAGCGTCGCGGTATCCGGTTACAATGAGCAGTTCTTC.

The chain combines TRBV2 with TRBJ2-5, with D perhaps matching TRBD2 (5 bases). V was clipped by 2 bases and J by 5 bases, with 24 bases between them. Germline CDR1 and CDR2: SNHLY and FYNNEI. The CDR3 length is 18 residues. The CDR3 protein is CASSERASGRVTVETQYF. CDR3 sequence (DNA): TGTGCCAGCAGTGAAAGGGCTAGTGGGAGAGTAACTGTGGAGACCCAGTACTTC.